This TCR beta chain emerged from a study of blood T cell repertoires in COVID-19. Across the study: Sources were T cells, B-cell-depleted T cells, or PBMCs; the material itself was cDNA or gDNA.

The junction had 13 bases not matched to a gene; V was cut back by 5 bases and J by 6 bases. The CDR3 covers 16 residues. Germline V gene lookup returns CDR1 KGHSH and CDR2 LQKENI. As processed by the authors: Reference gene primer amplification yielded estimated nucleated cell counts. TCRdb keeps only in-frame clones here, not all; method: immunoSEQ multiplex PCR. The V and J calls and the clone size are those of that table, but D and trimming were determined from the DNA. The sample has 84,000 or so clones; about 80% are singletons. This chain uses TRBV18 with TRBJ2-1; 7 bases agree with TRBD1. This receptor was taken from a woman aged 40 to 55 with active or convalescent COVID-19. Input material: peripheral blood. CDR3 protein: CASSRVLGQKSNEQFF. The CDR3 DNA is TGTGCCAGCTCAAGAGTCTTGGGACAGAAATCCAATGAGCAGTTCTTC.